The clone carrying this TCR beta chain showed up just a few times. Its target is not known. Germline V CDR1 and CDR2: SQVTM, ANQGSEA. V was pared by 6 bases and J by 2 bases, with 14 bases between. The CDR3 is 15 residues long. Amplification targeted TCR beta CDR3 regions from RNA transcripts. A set of HTBI primers served as the primers for a first-round RT-PCR of the TCR CDR3. Each CDR3 protein is one row after TCRdb ran MiXCR on the multiplex PCR reads. Of around 600,000 distinct CDR3 sequences listed, approximately 14% are singletons. The data derive from a study of T cells in Graves' hyperthyroidism and ophthalmopathy. Points from the study as a whole: Ophthalmopathy, as predicted by the model, came a median 6.5 months after the prediction.

Material for sequencing was blood. This sequence joins TRBV29-1 and TRBJ2-6; the D is unclear. The TCR sequence derives from a woman in her 30s with Graves' hyperthyroidism. CDR3 coding DNA: TGCAGCGTGGAATCAGGAACCCCTGGGGCCAACGTCCTGACTTTC. Translating gives CSVESGTPGANVLTF.